This T cell receptor (beta chain) was obtained from a study of T cells in Graves' hyperthyroidism and ophthalmopathy. This clonotype showed up just a few times. The V gene end was trimmed by 3 bases and the J gene end by 1 base; junction bases not matched to a gene: 6. The germline CDR1 and CDR2 sequences are SGDLS and YYNGEE. This CDR3 has 16 residues. Template material for amplifying TCR beta CDR3 regions consisted of RNA transcripts. TCR CDR3 regions were first amplified by RT-PCR with HTBI primers. MiXCR was run by TCRdb on the multiplex PCR reads, yielding one entry per CDR3 protein. The sample consists of approximately 720,000 distinct CDR3 sequences, approximately 19% of them appearing once.

The specimen sequenced was blood. The TCR sequence derives from a woman between 50 and 59 years old with Graves' hyperthyroidism that later progressed to Graves' ophthalmopathy. The chain uses TRBV9 and TRBJ2-1; 8 bases align to TRBD1. CDR3: CASSAETGVSYNEQFF. CDR3 in DNA: TGTGCCAGCAGCGCTGAGACAGGGGTATCCTACAATGAGCAGTTCTTC.